Shown below are 21 T cell receptor beta chains from a single sample sequenced in a study of OX40 agonist ivuxolimab in advanced cancers. Data came from immunoSEQ multiplex PCR; TCRdb stores just in-frame clones and leaves some out. Among approximately 90,000 clones, around 85% were seen once, and the ten largest hold less than 1.5%. The sequences come from CD4+ or CD8+ T cells sorted from blood, collected in a trial of the OX40 agonist ivuxolimab. Source of these receptors: an adult with an advanced solid tumor such as melanoma, head and neck, liver or kidney cancer.

The V call is TRBV7-2, the J call TRBJ2-2; TRBD1 aligns across 12 bases. This CDR3 is 19 amino acids long. The germline CDR1 and CDR2 sequences are SGHTA and FQGNSA. The V gene end was trimmed by 1 base and the J gene end by 5 bases; junction bases not matched to a gene: 11. CDR3 nucleotides: TGTGCCAGCAGCTTAGTGGTTACGGGACAGGGGGCAGGTACCGGGGAGCTGTTTTTT. It translates to CASSLVVTGQGAGTGELFF.

V usage is TRBV7-3 and J usage is TRBJ2-3; 7 bases fit TRBD1. V trimming: 6 bases; J trimming: 3 bases; junction bases outside the gene matches: 6. This CDR3 region has 14 residues. Germline V gene data show CDR1 as SGHTA and CDR2 as FQGTGA. In DNA, the CDR3 is TGTGCCAGCAGTACAGGGGTAGAGACAGATACGCAGTATTTT. Translated, it gives CASSTGVETDTQYF.

The rearrangement uses TRBV5-1 and TRBJ2-1, with 9 positions matching TRBD1. The germline V gene has CDR1 SGHRS and CDR2 YFSETQ. The CDR3 has 15 amino acids. The trim removed 0 bases at V and 6 bases at J, leaving 4 bases unmatched. CDR3 DNA sequence: TGCGCCAGCAGCTTGGGCGGGACAGGGAGCAATGAGCAGTTCTTC. This sequence encodes CASSLGGTGSNEQFF.

V usage is TRBV30 and J usage is TRBJ2-5; 9 bases fit TRBD2. The germline gives CDR1 GTSNPN, CDR2 SVGIG (reference sequence). This CDR3 spans 17 amino acids. Unmatched junction bases numbered 8, after V lost 0 bases and J lost 0 bases. The CDR3 reads CAWSVGSSGGYQETQYF. Written as DNA, the CDR3 is TGTGCCTGGAGTGTAGGGAGCAGCGGGGGGTACCAAGAGACCCAGTACTTC.

The rearrangement joins TRBV11-2 to TRBJ1-2; the match to TRBD1 covers 8 bases. Trimming at V came to 1 base and at J to 5 bases, leaving 12 bases not matched to a gene. Looked up from germline, CDR1 is SGHAT and CDR2 is FQNNGV. The CDR3 is 17 amino acids. In DNA, the CDR3 is TGTGCCAGCAGCTTAGCGGGCCAGGGGGCTTCAGGATATGGCTACACCTTC. Protein: CASSLAGQGASGYGYTF.

This sequence joins TRBV5-1 and TRBJ1-4; D remains ambiguous. The germline V gene has CDR1 SGHRS and CDR2 YFSETQ. With 0 bases removed from V and 5 bases from J, the gap between germline ends came to 8 bases. The CDR3 length is 14 residues. The CDR3 sequence: CASSLGGWNEKLFF. CDR3 DNA: TGCGCCAGCAGCTTGGGAGGTTGGAATGAAAAACTGTTTTTT.

The CDR3 region is CASSLWRDEQYF. CDR3 nucleotide sequence: TGTGCCAGCAGCTTGTGGCGGGACGAGCAGTACTTC. The chain carries TRBV13 and TRBJ2-7; D is perhaps TRBD2 (5 bases). Germline V gene lookup returns CDR1 PRHDT and CDR2 FYEKMQ (reference sequence). Trimming cost V 3 bases and J 5 bases, with 8 bases left between them. CDR3 length: 12 residues.

The chain links TRBV5-6 to TRBJ2-5; D may be TRBD1 (6 bases). CDR3 length: 14 amino acids. The V gene lost 0 bases and the J gene lost 1 base, with 7 bases spanning the gap. Germline V lookup: CDR1 SGHDT, CDR2 YYEEEE. DNA for the CDR3: TGTGCCAGCAGCTTGGTGGGGGCCCAAGAGACCCAGTACTTC. Its protein is CASSLVGAQETQYF.

V is TRBV7-2 and J is TRBJ1-1; D unclear. The CDR3 covers 13 residues. V was trimmed by 5 bases and J by 3 bases, leaving 10 bases between them. CDR1 SGHTA and CDR2 FQGNSA come from the germline V gene. The CDR3 region has the DNA TGTGCCAGCAGCGTCACGACTGACACTGAAGCTTTCTTT. Its translation is CASSVTTDTEAFF.

Here the CDR3 reads CASSESAGTGIYEQYF. In DNA, the CDR3 is TGTGCCAGCAGTGAATCCGCCGGGACAGGGATCTACGAGCAGTACTTC. The V call is TRBV6-1, the J call TRBJ2-5; 9 nucleotides agree with TRBD1. The DNA end is a closer match to TRBJ2-7, so the J assignment may be wrong. CDR3 size: 16 residues. Germline V gene lookup returns CDR1 MNHNS and CDR2 SASEGT.

The rearrangement links TRBV2 to TRBJ1-1; no firm D call. This CDR3 is 12 amino acids long. V gave up 4 bases and J gave up 8 bases, with 11 bases separating them. Germline loops: CDR1 SNHLY, CDR2 FYNNEI. In nucleotides, the CDR3 is TGTGCCAGCAGTGGGCGGCAAAGGGAAGCTTTCTTT. This encodes CASSGRQREAFF.

This chain joins TRBV6-5 and TRBJ2-7, with 10 bases matching TRBD2. Per germline, CDR1 MNHEY and CDR2 SVGAGI. J gave up 1 base and V 7 bases, and 7 bases lay outside the gene matches. The CDR3 length is 15 residues. CDR3 sequence reads: CASTTSGERSYEQYF. CDR3 nucleotide sequence: TGTGCCAGCACTACTAGCGGGGAGCGATCCTACGAGCAGTACTTC.

The J gene is TRBJ2-7, the V gene TRBV28; a weak D match, TRBD2 (5 bases). V gave up 6 bases and J gave up 2 bases, with 11 bases separating them. This CDR3 is 13 amino acids long. Per germline, CDR1 MDHEN and CDR2 SYDVKM. CDR3 loop: CASRTGIPYEQYF. CDR3 in DNA: TGTGCCAGCAGGACCGGGATCCCCTACGAGCAGTACTTC.

This chain uses TRBV5-1 with TRBJ2-3, with 10 positions matching TRBD2. Germline lookup yields CDR1 SGHRS and CDR2 YFSETQ. V lost 3 bases to trimming and J lost 5 bases; unmatched junction nucleotides: 9. There are 16 residues in the CDR3. The CDR3 DNA reads TGCGCCAGCAGCTCAGCTGAGCTAGCGGGAGTAGATACGCAGTATTTT. This translates into CASSSAELAGVDTQYF.

The chain recombines TRBV6-1 with TRBJ2-7; 9 nucleotides line up with TRBD2. Unmatched junction bases numbered 8, after V lost 6 bases and J lost 2 bases. The CDR3 covers 15 residues. Germline V gene lookup returns CDR1 MNHNS and CDR2 SASEGT. This CDR3 reads CASRPRLADPYEQYF. As DNA, the CDR3 is TGTGCCAGCAGACCCCGACTAGCGGACCCCTACGAGCAGTACTTC.

In this sample, this clone turned up a few times. This rearrangement joins TRBV11-3 to TRBJ2-1, with D tentatively TRBD2 (5 bases). The CDR3 is 15 amino acids. Germline V gene sequence: CDR1 SGHNT, CDR2 YENEEA. Trimming pared 2 bases from V and 1 base from J, leaving 9 bases between. CDR3 bases: TGTGCCAGCAGCTTAACACCGGGGTCCTACAATGAGCAGTTCTTC. Translating it yields CASSLTPGSYNEQFF.

The J gene is TRBJ2-2, the V gene TRBV6-1, with D unresolved. Deletions cut 7 bases from V and 1 base from J, with 13 bases between. There are 15 residues in the CDR3. Germline values: CDR1 MNHNS, CDR2 SASEGT. CDR3 protein: CASTHTDGNTGELFF. The DNA for the CDR3 is TGTGCCAGCACACATACCGACGGGAACACCGGGGAGCTGTTTTTT.

J is TRBJ1-5 and V is TRBV28, with 8 bases lining up with TRBD1. Germline CDR1 MDHEN, CDR2 SYDVKM. This CDR3 comprises 15 residues. With V trimmed by 5 bases and J by 7 bases, 10 bases remained unmatched. This chain's CDR3 is CASSPSDRVGQPQHF. For the CDR3, the DNA is TGTGCCAGCAGTCCCTCGGACAGGGTTGGGCAGCCCCAGCATTTT.

The chain employs TRBV5-4 and TRBJ2-1; D not certain. Germline assignment: CDR1 SGHNT and CDR2 YYREEE (reference sequence). The V end was cut by 3 bases, the J end by 3 bases, with 7 bases between. CDR3 size: 13 residues. DNA for the CDR3: TGTGCCAGCAGCTCGGACCGCTACAATGAGCAGTTCTTC. Its translation is CASSSDRYNEQFF.

The rearrangement uses TRBV29-1 and TRBJ2-5, with a tentative D call TRBD1 (6 bases). There are 13 residues in the CDR3. V gave up 4 bases and J gave up 2 bases, with 11 bases separating them. Germline V CDR1 and CDR2: SQVTM, ANQGSEA. CDR3 nucleotides: TGCAGCGTTGGAAGGGACATTCAAGAGACCCAGTACTTC. Translated, it gives CSVGRDIQETQYF.

The rearrangement joins TRBV11-1 to TRBJ2-7; 7 bases agree with TRBD1. The CDR3 is 15 amino acids. The V gene's germline CDR1 is SGHAT and CDR2 FQDESV (reference sequence). V lost 2 bases, J lost 0 bases, and 4 bases stayed unmatched. The CDR3 is CASSLYAGGSYEQYF. CDR3 coding DNA: TGTGCCAGCAGCTTATATGCAGGGGGCTCCTACGAGCAGTACTTC. The complete variable domain, with remaining parts taken from reference TRBV11-1 and TRBJ2-7, reads EAEVAQSPRYKITEKSQAVAFWCDPISGHATLYWYRQILGQGPELLVQFQDESVVDDSQLPKDRFSAERLKGVDSTLKIQPAELGDSAMYLCASSLYAGGSYEQYFGPGTRLTVT.